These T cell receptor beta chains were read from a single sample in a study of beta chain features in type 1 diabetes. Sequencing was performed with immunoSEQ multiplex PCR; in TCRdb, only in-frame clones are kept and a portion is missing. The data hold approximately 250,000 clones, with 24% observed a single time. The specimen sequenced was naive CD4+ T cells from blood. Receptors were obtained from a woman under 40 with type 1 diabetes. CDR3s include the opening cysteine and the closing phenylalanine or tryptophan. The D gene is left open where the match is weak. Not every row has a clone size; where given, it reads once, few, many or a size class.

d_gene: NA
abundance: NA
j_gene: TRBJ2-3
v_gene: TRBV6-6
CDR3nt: TGTGCCAGCAGTTATGGGCATTGGACAGATACGCAGTATTTT
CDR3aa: CASSYGHWTDTQYF

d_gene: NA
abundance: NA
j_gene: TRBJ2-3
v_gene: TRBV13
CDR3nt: TGTGCCAGCAGCTTAGGCGGGAGCCCTAGCACAGATACGCAGTATTTT
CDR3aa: CASSLGGSPSTDTQYF

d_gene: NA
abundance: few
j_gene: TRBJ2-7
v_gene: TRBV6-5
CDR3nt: TGTGCCAGCAGTCCCCGGGCAGGGGCCTACGAGCAGTACTTC
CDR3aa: CASSPRAGAYEQYF

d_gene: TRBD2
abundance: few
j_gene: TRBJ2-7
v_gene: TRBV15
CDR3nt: TGTGCCACCAGCAAGGGGACTAGCGGTCTTTCCTACGAGCAGTACTTC
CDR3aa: CATSKGTSGLSYEQYF

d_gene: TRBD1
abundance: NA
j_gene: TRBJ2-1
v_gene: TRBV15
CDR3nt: TGTGCCACCAGCAGAGGGGGGGACAGGGACAATGAGCAGTTCTTC
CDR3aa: CATSRGGDRDNEQFF

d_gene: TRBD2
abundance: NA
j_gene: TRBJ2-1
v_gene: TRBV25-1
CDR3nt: TGTGCCAGCAGTGAATTAGCGGGCAGGGATGAGCAGTTCTTC
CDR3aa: CASSELAGRDEQFF

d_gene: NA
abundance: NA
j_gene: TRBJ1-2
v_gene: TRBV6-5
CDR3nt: TGTGCCAGCAGTTACGCGGCCACCTATGGCTACACCTTC
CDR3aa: CASSYAATYGYTF

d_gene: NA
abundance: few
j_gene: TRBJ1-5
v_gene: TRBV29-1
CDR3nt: TGCAGCGCAACGGACGGGGATAATCAGCCCCAGCATTTT
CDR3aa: CSATDGDNQPQHF

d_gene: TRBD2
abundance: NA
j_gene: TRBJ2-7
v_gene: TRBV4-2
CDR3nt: TGTGCCAGCAGCTCCACACCCGGGACTAGCGACGAGCAGTACTTC
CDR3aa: CASSSTPGTSDEQYF

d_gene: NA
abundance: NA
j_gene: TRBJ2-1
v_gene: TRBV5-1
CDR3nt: TGCGCCAGCAGCTTGGTCGGGGGTTCCTACAATGAGCAGTTCTTC
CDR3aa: CASSLVGGSYNEQFF

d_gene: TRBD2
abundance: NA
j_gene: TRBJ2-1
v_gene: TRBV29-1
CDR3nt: TGCAGCGTTGGTGGTCTAGCGGGAGTGGATGAGCAGTTCTTC
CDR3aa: CSVGGLAGVDEQFF

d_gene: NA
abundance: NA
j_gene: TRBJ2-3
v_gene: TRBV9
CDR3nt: TGTGCCAGCAGCGTAGGTACCTTGCGGGGCACAGATACGCAGTATTTT
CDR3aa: CASSVGTLRGTDTQYF

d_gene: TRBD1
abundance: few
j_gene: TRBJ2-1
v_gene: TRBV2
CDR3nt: TGTGCCAGCAGGGGACAGTACAATGAGCAGTTCTTC
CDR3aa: CASRGQYNEQFF

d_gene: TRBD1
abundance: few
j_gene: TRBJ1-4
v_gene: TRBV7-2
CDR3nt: TGTGCCAGCAGCCCGGGACAGGCCGCGGTAGCTGAAAAACTGTTTTTT
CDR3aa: CASSPGQAAVAEKLFF

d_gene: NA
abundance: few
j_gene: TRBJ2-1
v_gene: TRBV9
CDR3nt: TGTGCCAGCAGCGTAGAGGGAGGAGATTACAATGAGCAGTTCTTC
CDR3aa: CASSVEGGDYNEQFF

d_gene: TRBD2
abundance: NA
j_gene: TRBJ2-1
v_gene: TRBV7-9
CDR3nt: TGTGCCAGCAGTTTCCCAGCGGGGGCAAGCTCCTACAATGAGCAGTTCTTC
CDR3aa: CASSFPAGASSYNEQFF

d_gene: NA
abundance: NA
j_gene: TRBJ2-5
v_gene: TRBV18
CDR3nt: TGTGCCAGCTCATCCCAGGACATCGCTGAAGAGACCCAGTACTTC
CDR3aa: CASSSQDIAEETQYF

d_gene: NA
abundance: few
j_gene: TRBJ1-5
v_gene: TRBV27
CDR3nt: TGTGCCAGCAGCCCTGGAGGTGGTCAGCCCCAGCATTTT
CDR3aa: CASSPGGGQPQHF

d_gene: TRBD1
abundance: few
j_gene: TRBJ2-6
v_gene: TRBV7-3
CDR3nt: TGTGCCAGCAGCCCCTGGACAGGGGAGGCCAACGTCCTGACTTTC
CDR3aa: CASSPWTGEANVLTF

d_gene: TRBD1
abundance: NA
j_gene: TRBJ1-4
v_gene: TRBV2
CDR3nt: TGTGCCAGCAGGGGACAGGGGTCAACTAATGAAAAACTGTTTTTT
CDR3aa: CASRGQGSTNEKLFF

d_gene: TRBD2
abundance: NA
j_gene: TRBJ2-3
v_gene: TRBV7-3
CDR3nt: TGTGCCAGCAGCTCCCAGCGGGAGCCTGATACGCAGTATTTT
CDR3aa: CASSSQREPDTQYF

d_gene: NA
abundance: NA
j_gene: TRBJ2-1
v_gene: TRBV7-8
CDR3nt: TGTGCCAGCAGCACTTATCTGTCACAGGCGTACAATGAGCAGTTCTTC
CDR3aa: CASSTYLSQAYNEQFF

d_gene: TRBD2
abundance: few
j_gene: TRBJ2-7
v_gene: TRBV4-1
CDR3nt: TGCGCCAGCAGCCAAGATCCACTAGCGGGTGACGAGCAGTACTTC
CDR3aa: CASSQDPLAGDEQYF

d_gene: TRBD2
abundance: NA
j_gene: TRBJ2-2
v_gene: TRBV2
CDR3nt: TGTGCCAGCGTAGAGCGGGAGCCCACCGGGGAGCTGTTTTTT
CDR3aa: CASVEREPTGELFF

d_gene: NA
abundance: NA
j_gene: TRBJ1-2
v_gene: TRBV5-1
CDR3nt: TGCGCCAGCAGCTCGGACAGCTCCTATGGCTACACCTTC
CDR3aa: CASSSDSSYGYTF

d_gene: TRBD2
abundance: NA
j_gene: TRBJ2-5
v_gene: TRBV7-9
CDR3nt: TGTGCCAGCAGCTTAGGACTAGCGGGAGTGGAAGAGACCCAGTACTTC
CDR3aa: CASSLGLAGVEETQYF

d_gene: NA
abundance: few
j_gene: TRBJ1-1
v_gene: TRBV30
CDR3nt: TGTGCCTGGACGTCACAGCCGAACACTGAAGCTTTCTTT
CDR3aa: CAWTSQPNTEAFF